Shown below are 27 T cell receptor beta chains from a single sample sequenced in a study. Profiled with immunoSEQ multiplex PCR; TCRdb holds only in-frame clones, not every one. The sample lists tens of thousands of clones; 80% to 95% were seen once. The sequencing input was PBMCs. The receptors stem from a man aged 35 to 55 with rheumatoid arthritis.

The rearrangement links TRBV13 to TRBJ2-1; D remains unclear. CDR1 and CDR2 (germline): PRHDT, FYEKMQ (reference sequence). The length of the CDR3 is 13 residues. V dropped 3 bases and J dropped 3 bases, with 6 bases sitting between them. CDR3 amino acids: CASSLGGYNEQFF. CDR3 coding DNA: TGTGCCAGCAGCTTGGGCGGCTACAATGAGCAGTTCTTC.

The J gene is TRBJ2-7, the V gene TRBV3-1 (or the pseudogene TRBV3-2), with 7 bases fitting TRBD2. Germline V gives CDR1 LGHDT, CDR2 YNNKEL (reference sequence). CDR3 length: 14 residues. Trimming at V came to 1 base and at J to 0 bases, leaving 0 bases not matched to a gene. The CDR3 spells CASSQAGGSYEQYF. The CDR3 DNA is TGTGCCAGCAGCCAAGCGGGAGGCTCCTACGAGCAGTACTTC.

The chain combines TRBV29-1 with TRBJ2-7; D is perhaps TRBD2 (6 bases). The germline CDR1 and CDR2 sequences are SQVTM and ANQGSEA. The CDR3 has 14 residues. Trimming took off 2 bases at V and 2 bases at J, with 13 bases between the two ends. For the CDR3, the DNA is TGCAGCGTTGAACCCCGGGGGACCGCCTACGAGCAGTACTTC. This gives the protein CSVEPRGTAYEQYF.

The V call is TRBV7-9, the J call TRBJ2-2; 7 bases line up with TRBD1. This CDR3 comprises 15 residues. Germline trimming cut 4 bases from V and 1 base from J; bases unmatched to any gene: 3. CDR1 SEHNR and CDR2 FQNEAQ come from the germline V gene (reference sequence). This CDR3 reads CASSSTGLNTGELFF. CDR3 nucleotides: TGTGCCAGCAGCTCGACAGGGCTGAACACCGGGGAGCTGTTTTTT.

The rearrangement uses TRBV7-8 and TRBJ1-1; 7 bases are a match to TRBD1. Germline assignment: CDR1 SGHVS and CDR2 FQNEAQ. The junction had 2 bases not matched to a gene; V was cut back by 1 base and J by 0 bases. The CDR3 length is 15 residues. As DNA, the CDR3 is TGTGCCAGCAGCTTAGGGGGACAGATGAACACTGAAGCTTTCTTT. Protein: CASSLGGQMNTEAFF.

The chain uses TRBV20-1 and TRBJ1-2; the D is unclear. In germline, CDR1 is DFQATT, CDR2 SNEGSKA (reference sequence). V was clipped by 5 bases and J by 4 bases, with 8 bases between them. The CDR3 is 11 amino acids. The CDR3 region has the DNA TGCAGTGCTGACCCTATCTATGGCTACACCTTC. Translation: CSADPIYGYTF.

The V gene is TRBV3-1 (or the pseudogene TRBV3-2), the J gene TRBJ2-7; the match to TRBD1 covers 10 bases. This CDR3 region has 14 residues. Germline-derived CDR1 and CDR2 are LGHDT and YNNKEL (reference sequence). Trimming took 4 bases from V and 4 from J; bases not matched to a gene: 4. The CDR3 loop reads CASSLRDRGYEQYF. In DNA, the CDR3 is TGTGCCAGCAGCCTACGGGACAGGGGTTACGAGCAGTACTTC.

The chain is built from TRBV4-1 and TRBJ2-3; 8 nucleotides agree with TRBD1. The CDR3 totals 15 residues. Germline CDR1 and CDR2: MGHRA and YSYEKL. Trimming at V came to 2 bases and at J to 5 bases, leaving 6 bases not matched to a gene. CDR3 in amino acids: CASSQTTGAQDTQYF. In DNA form, the CDR3 reads TGCGCCAGCAGCCAAACGACAGGGGCCCAAGATACGCAGTATTTT.

This chain connects TRBV27 to TRBJ2-1; TRBD2 agrees at 11 bases. The ends lost 6 bases at V and 7 bases at J; junction bases unmatched: 8. CDR1 and CDR2 (germline): MNHEY, SMNVEV (reference sequence). The CDR3 totals 15 residues. The CDR3 reads CASRSTSGIGNEQFF. CDR3 DNA sequence: TGTGCCAGCAGGTCGACTAGCGGGATCGGGAATGAGCAGTTCTTC.

The chain uses TRBV20-1 and TRBJ1-5, with 8 positions matching TRBD1. V lost 3 bases and J lost 0; bases outside the gene matches: 7. CDR1 and CDR2 (germline): DFQATT, SNEGSKA (reference sequence). The CDR3 is 16 amino acids. CDR3 DNA: TGCAGTGCTAGTCTTACAGGGGGAACTAGCAATCAGCCCCAGCATTTT. Its protein product is CSASLTGGTSNQPQHF.

V is TRBV10-3 and J is TRBJ1-5; TRBD1 aligns across 9 bases. The CDR3 length is 15 residues. The germline CDR1 and CDR2 sequences are ENHRY and SYGVKD. Trimming at V came to 5 bases and at J to 2 bases, leaving 4 bases not matched to a gene. This CDR3 reads CAISPGQGRNQPQHF. CDR3 nucleotide sequence: TGTGCCATCAGTCCGGGACAGGGACGCAATCAGCCCCAGCATTTT.

The chain joins TRBV11-2 to TRBJ1-6; 8 bases map to TRBD1. CDR3 size: 14 residues. Germline V CDR1 and CDR2: SGHAT, FQNNGV. The V segment lost 3 bases and the J segment 10 bases; nucleotides outside the gene matches: 5. This CDR3 is CASSFQGAASPLHF. In nucleotides, the CDR3 is TGTGCCAGCAGCTTCCAGGGGGCGGCATCACCCCTCCACTTT.

The rearrangement links TRBV7-3 to TRBJ2-7; 7 nucleotides match TRBD1. With 5 bases clipped from V and 2 bases from J, the junction kept 9 bases outside the gene matches. CDR1 is SGHTA and CDR2 is FQGTGA in the germline V gene. The CDR3 consists of 15 residues. CDR3 residues: CASSVSGTEPYEQYF. The CDR3 DNA reads as TGTGCCAGCAGCGTCTCCGGGACAGAGCCCTACGAGCAGTACTTC. The full variable domain, with the rest looked up from reference TRBV7-3 and TRBJ2-7, is GAGVSQTPSNKVTEKGKYVELRCDPISGHTALYWYRQSLGQGPEFLIYFQGTGAADDSGLPNDRFFAVRPEGSVSTLKIQRTERGDSAVYLCASSVSGTEPYEQYFGPGTRLTVT.

The chain uses TRBV28 and TRBJ2-1; 7 bases are a match to TRBD2. The CDR3 sequence is 16 residues long. V shed 2 bases, J shed 4 bases, and the junction held 8 bases outside the gene matches. Germline V lookup: CDR1 MDHEN, CDR2 SYDVKM. This CDR3 reads CASSLVGGRGYNEQFF. The CDR3 nucleotides are TGTGCCAGCAGTTTAGTTGGCGGGAGAGGGTACAATGAGCAGTTCTTC. Full variable domain (missing parts from reference TRBV28 and TRBJ2-1): DVKVTQSSRYLVKRTGEKVFLECVQDMDHENMFWYRQDPGLGLRLIYFSYDVKMKEKGDIPEGYSVSREKKERFSLILESASTNQTSMYLCASSLVGGRGYNEQFFGPGTRLTVL.

The J gene is TRBJ1-1, the V gene TRBV6-5; 9 bases are shared with TRBD1. This CDR3 region has 13 residues. Per germline, CDR1 MNHEY and CDR2 SVGAGI. After removal of 7 bases from V and 8 bases from J, the junction contained 8 bases not matched to a gene. CDR3: CASNRQGGYEAFF. The CDR3 DNA reads TGTGCCAGCAATAGACAGGGGGGATACGAAGCTTTCTTT.

The genes are TRBV6-1 and TRBJ1-5; TRBD1 matches at 7 bases. The CDR3 runs 15 residues. J gave up 5 bases and V 2 bases, and 6 bases lay outside the gene matches. Germline CDR1 is MNHNS and CDR2 is SASEGT. CDR3 sequence: CASSERDREYQPQHF. The CDR3, as DNA: TGTGCCAGCAGTGAACGAGACAGGGAATATCAGCCCCAGCATTTT.

This clone was picked up one time. V is TRBV6-4 and J is TRBJ2-1; D possibly matches TRBD1 or TRBD2 (5 bases each). V was shortened by 3 bases and J by 4 bases, with 25 bases between the two germline ends. The germline gives CDR1 MRHNA, CDR2 SNTAGT. The CDR3 is 19 residues long. The DNA for the CDR3 is TGTGCCAGCAGTGATTTCCTCCGGCCTAGCCAGCGGACATACAATGAGCAGTTCTTC. Translated, it gives CASSDFLRPSQRTYNEQFF.

The chain is built from TRBV18 and TRBJ1-4; 7 nucleotides line up with TRBD1. Germline V gene lookup returns CDR1 KGHSH and CDR2 LQKENI. V was pared by 4 bases and J by 0 bases, with 8 bases of the junction left unmatched. There are 17 residues in the CDR3. The CDR3 sequence: CASSLRTGVATNEKLFF. The CDR3, as DNA: TGTGCCAGCTCACTACGGACAGGAGTCGCAACTAATGAAAAACTGTTTTTT.

J is TRBJ1-3 and V is TRBV7-8, with D uncertain. The CDR3 totals 14 residues. CDR1 is SGHVS and CDR2 is FQNEAQ in the germline V gene. V was clipped by 5 bases and J by 0 bases, with 8 bases between them. The CDR3 region is CASSRDHSGNTIYF. The CDR3 DNA reads TGTGCCAGCAGCCGAGACCACTCTGGAAACACCATATATTTT.

The V call is TRBV2, the J call TRBJ1-1, with unresolved D. In germline, CDR1 is SNHLY, CDR2 FYNNEI. This CDR3 region has 11 residues. The V and J ends lost 4 bases and 11 bases respectively, with 11 bases between them. Here the CDR3 DNA reads TGTGCCAGCAGTGTCTTGGTCACCGCTTTCTTT. This gives the protein CASSVLVTAFF.

This clone was picked up a small number of times. This chain links TRBV5-4 with TRBJ2-7; 9 bases are a match to TRBD1. V gave up 2 bases and J gave up 0 bases; unmatched junction bases: 9. Germline-derived CDR1 and CDR2 are SGHNT and YYREEE (reference sequence). This CDR3 region has 17 residues. The CDR3: CASSFKTGGSSSYEQYF. The CDR3 DNA reads as TGTGCCAGCAGCTTCAAAACAGGGGGCTCGAGCTCCTACGAGCAGTACTTC.

The chain recombines TRBV19 with TRBJ2-6, with 7 bases lining up with TRBD2. The CDR3 extends over 14 amino acids. Germline V gene sequence: CDR1 LNHDA, CDR2 SQIVND (reference sequence). CDR3 sequence: CAGGDLSGANVLTF. Written as DNA, the CDR3 is TGTGCGGGAGGGGACCTCTCTGGGGCCAACGTCCTGACTTTC.

V is TRBV9 and J is TRBJ2-1; D not certain. Germline CDR1 and CDR2: SGDLS and YYNGEE. The CDR3 contains 11 residues. V gave up 2 bases and J gave up 8 bases, with 5 bases separating them. CDR3 region: CASSVRDEQFF. For the CDR3, the DNA is TGTGCCAGCAGCGTTAGGGATGAGCAGTTCTTC.

J is TRBJ2-1 and V is TRBV7-3; 13 bases match TRBD2. The CDR3 is 16 amino acids. With 2 bases clipped from V and 3 bases from J, the junction kept 1 base outside the gene matches. Germline CDR1 reads SGHTA; CDR2 reads FQGTGA. The CDR3 spells CASSLRLAGGYNEQFF. The CDR3 nucleotides are TGTGCCAGCAGCTTACGACTAGCGGGGGGCTACAATGAGCAGTTCTTC.

The V call is TRBV5-1, the J call TRBJ2-1; TRBD1 or TRBD2 may be the D gene (5 bases each). Trimming left V 4 bases short and J 4 bases short, with 12 bases between. The germline V gene encodes CDR1 SGHRS and CDR2 YFSETQ. CDR3 length: 14 amino acids. The CDR3 here is CASSLGAVYNEQFF. The CDR3 coding sequence is TGCGCCAGCAGCCTCGGGGCAGTTTACAATGAGCAGTTCTTC.

The CDR3 bases are TGTGCCAGCAGTACATATAGCACCTACGAGCAGTACTTC. Translated: CASSTYSTYEQYF. The V gene is TRBV6-5, the J gene TRBJ2-7; D gene uncertain. The V end lost 5 bases, the J end lost 2 bases, and 10 bases lay between the germline ends. This CDR3 comprises 13 residues. Germline values: CDR1 MNHEY, CDR2 SVGAGI.

This chain joins TRBV2 and TRBJ1-1; 7 positions agree with TRBD1. Germline V lookup: CDR1 SNHLY, CDR2 FYNNEI. The junction had 2 bases not matched to a gene; V was cut back by 6 bases and J by 1 base. The CDR3 totals 13 residues. This CDR3 reads CASRGTANTEAFF. The CDR3 DNA sequence: TGTGCCAGCAGAGGGACAGCGAACACTGAAGCTTTCTTT.